The TCR beta chain described here comes from a study of graft-versus-host responses after intestinal transplantation. Study information: Multivisceral, liver-intestinal, or isolated intestinal grafts went to recipients. Each patient got anti-thymocyte globulin induction, then tacrolimus and steroids for about 3 years.

The CDR3 covers 16 residues. V lost 0 bases and J lost 0; bases outside the gene matches: 3. Germline-derived CDR1 and CDR2 are SGHRS and YFSETQ. Sequencing was performed with immunoSEQ multiplex PCR; in TCRdb, only in-frame clones are kept and a portion is missing. The table includes more than 85,000 clones, about four fifths detected once. Notes on this clone: The antigen remains undetermined.

Regarding the study as a whole: Levels of circulating GvH clones at their peak were associated with early post-transplant HvG declines.

The genes are TRBV5-1 and TRBJ2-1; TRBD1 aligns across 7 bases. This clonotype was obtained from a human donor who received an intestinal transplant. The specimen was unstimulated CD4+ T cells sorted from spleen or lymph node cells, collected before intestinal transplant. CDR3 nucleotide sequence: TGCGCCAGCAGCTTGGAGGGGGCCAGCTCCTACAATGAGCAGTTCTTC. This translates into CASSLEGASSYNEQFF. The entire variable domain, with the rest obtained from reference TRBV5-1 and TRBJ2-1, is as follows: KAGVTQTPRYLIKTRGQQVTLSCSPISGHRSVSWYQQTPGQGLQFLFEYFSETQRNKGNFPGRFSGRQFSNSRSEMNVSTLELGDSALYLCASSLEGASSYNEQFFGPGTRLTVL.